The following is a TCR beta chain sequence with its context. The source of the sample is a study of blood T cell repertoires in COVID-19. Study summary: Samples of COVID-19 (acute and convalescent) were obtained from the United States, Italy and Spain. Sources were T cells, B-cell-depleted T cells, or PBMCs; the material itself was cDNA or gDNA.

Germline CDR1 reads SGHNT; CDR2 reads YYREEE (reference sequence). CDR3 length equals 15 residues. V was shortened by 3 bases and J by 0 bases, with 11 bases between the two germline ends. In the authors' workflow: Amplification of reference gene primers was used by the study to estimate nucleated cell counts. The protocol was immunoSEQ multiplex PCR, while the TCRdb copy is restricted to in-frame clones and leaves out a portion. The V and J calls and clone size come from that table; D and trimming were worked out from the DNA. The table has 150,000 to 200,000 clones, almost 85% seen once. The V call is TRBV5-4, the J call TRBJ2-3, with D unresolved. The clonotype originates from a man aged 18-30 years with active or convalescent COVID-19. The sample comprised peripheral blood. The chain's CDR3 is CASSSPFTSTDTQYF. Here the CDR3 DNA reads TGTGCCAGCAGCTCCCCTTTTACTAGCACAGATACGCAGTATTTT.